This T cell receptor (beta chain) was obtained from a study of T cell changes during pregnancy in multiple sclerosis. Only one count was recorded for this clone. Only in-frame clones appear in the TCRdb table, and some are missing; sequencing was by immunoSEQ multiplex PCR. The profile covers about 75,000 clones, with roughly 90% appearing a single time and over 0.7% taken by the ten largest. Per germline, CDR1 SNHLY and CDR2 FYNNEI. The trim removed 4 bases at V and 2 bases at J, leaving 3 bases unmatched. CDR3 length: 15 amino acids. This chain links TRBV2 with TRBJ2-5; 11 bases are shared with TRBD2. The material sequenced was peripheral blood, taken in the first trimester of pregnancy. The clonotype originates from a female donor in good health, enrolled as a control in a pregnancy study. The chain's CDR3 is CASSGLAGGQETQYF. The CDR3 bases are TGTGCCAGCAGTGGATTAGCGGGGGGGCAAGAGACCCAGTACTTC.